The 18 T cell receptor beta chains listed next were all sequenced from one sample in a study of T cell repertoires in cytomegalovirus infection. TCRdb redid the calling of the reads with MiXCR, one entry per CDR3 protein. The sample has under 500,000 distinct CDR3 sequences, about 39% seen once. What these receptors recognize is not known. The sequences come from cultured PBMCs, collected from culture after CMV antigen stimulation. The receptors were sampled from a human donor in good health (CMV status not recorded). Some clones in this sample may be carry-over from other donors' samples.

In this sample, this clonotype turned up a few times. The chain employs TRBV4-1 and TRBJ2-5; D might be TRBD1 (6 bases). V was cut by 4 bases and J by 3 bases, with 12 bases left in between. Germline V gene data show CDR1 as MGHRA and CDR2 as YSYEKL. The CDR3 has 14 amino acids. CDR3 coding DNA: TGCGCCAGCAGCCTTCGGTCAGGGGAAGAGACCCAGTACTTC. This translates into CASSLRSGEETQYF.

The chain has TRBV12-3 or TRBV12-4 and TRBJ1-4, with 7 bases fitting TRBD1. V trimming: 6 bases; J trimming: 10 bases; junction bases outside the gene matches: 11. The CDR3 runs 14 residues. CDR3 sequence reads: CASRATGQLGKLFF. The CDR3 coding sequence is TGTGCCAGCAGGGCGACAGGGCAGTTGGGAAAACTGTTTTTT.

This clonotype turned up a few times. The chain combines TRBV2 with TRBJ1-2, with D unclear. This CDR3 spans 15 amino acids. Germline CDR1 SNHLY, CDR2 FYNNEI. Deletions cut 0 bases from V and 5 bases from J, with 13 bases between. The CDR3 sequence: CASSEALGGEYGYTF. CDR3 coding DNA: TGTGCCAGCAGTGAAGCGCTTGGAGGCGAGTATGGCTACACCTTC. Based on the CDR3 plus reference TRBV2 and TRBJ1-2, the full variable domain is EPEVTQTPSHQVTQMGQEVILRCVPISNHLYFYWYRQILGQKVEFLVSFYNNEISEKSEIFDDQFSVERPDGSNFTLKIRSTKLEDSAMYFCASSEALGGEYGYTFGSGTRLTVV.

The CDR3 here is CASSLERSLAGGTFYEQYF. For the CDR3, the DNA is TGTGCCAGCAGTCTAGAAAGGAGCCTAGCGGGGGGGACCTTCTACGAGCAGTACTTC. The chain employs TRBV12-3 or TRBV12-4 and TRBJ2-7, with 12 bases aligning to TRBD2. CDR3 length: 19 residues. Trimming took 5 bases from V and 3 from J; bases not matched to a gene: 17.

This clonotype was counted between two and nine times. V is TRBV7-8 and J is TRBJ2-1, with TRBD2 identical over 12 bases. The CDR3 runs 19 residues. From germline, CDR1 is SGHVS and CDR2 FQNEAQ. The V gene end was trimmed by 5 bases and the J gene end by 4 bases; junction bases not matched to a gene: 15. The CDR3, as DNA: TGTGCCAGCAGCCGTCGACTAGCGGGGGCCATGAGGGGTTACAATGAGCAGTTCTTC. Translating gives CASSRRLAGAMRGYNEQFF.

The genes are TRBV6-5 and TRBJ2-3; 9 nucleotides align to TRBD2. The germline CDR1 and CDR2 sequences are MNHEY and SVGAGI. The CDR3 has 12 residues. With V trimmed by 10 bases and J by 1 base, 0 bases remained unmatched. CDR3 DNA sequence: TGTGCCACTAGCGGGGGCACAGATACGCAGTATTTT. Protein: CATSGGTDTQYF.

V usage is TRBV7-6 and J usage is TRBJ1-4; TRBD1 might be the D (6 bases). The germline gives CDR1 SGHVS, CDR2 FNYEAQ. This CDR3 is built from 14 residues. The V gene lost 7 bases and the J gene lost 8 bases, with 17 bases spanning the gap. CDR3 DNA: TGTGCCAGCACGCGAGGGGGGATTGGGGAAAAACTGTTTTTT. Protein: CASTRGGIGEKLFF.

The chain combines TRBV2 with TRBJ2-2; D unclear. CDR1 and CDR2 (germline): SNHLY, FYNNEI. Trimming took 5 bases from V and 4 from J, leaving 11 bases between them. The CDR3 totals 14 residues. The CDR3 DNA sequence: TGTGCCAGCAGTTCGCCGTCACTCACCGGGGAGCTGTTTTTT. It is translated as CASSSPSLTGELFF.

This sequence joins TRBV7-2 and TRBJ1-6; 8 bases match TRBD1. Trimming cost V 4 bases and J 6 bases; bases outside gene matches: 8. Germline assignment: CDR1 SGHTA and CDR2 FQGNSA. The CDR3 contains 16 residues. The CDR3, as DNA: TGTGCCAGCAGCTCGCAGGGGGCTTTCGGTAATTCACCCCTCCACTTT. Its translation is CASSSQGAFGNSPLHF.

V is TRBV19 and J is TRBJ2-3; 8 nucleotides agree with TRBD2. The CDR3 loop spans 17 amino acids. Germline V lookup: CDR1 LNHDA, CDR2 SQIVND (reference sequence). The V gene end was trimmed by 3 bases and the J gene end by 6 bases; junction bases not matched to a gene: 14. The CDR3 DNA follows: TGTGCCAGTAGTATGCACCTCGGGGGGGCCCGGAAGGATACGCAGTATTTT. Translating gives CASSMHLGGARKDTQYF.

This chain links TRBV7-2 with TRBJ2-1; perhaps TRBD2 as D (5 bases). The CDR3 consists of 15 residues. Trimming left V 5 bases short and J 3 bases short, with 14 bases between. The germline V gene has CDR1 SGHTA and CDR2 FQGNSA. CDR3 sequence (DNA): TGTGCCAGCAGCGCCCTCGGCGGGTACTACAATGAGCAGTTCTTC. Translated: CASSALGGYYNEQFF.

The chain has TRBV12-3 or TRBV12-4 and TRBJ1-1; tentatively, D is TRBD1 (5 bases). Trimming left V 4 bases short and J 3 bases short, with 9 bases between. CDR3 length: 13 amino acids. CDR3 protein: CASSSGLDTEAFF. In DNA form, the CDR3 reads TGTGCCAGCAGTTCAGGGTTGGACACTGAAGCTTTCTTT.

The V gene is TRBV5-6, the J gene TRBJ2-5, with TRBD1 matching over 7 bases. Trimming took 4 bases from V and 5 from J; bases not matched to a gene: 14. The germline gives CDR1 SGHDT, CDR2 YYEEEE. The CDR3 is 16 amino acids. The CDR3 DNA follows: TGTGCCAGCAGCCAGCCACCGGGACAGAGCTGGGAGACCCAGTACTTC. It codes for CASSQPPGQSWETQYF.

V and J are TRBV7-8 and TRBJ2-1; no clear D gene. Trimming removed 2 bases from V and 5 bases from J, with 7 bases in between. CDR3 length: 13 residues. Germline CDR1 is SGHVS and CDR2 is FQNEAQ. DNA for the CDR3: TGTGCCAGCAGCTTAAACTCGGACAATGAGCAGTTCTTC. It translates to CASSLNSDNEQFF.

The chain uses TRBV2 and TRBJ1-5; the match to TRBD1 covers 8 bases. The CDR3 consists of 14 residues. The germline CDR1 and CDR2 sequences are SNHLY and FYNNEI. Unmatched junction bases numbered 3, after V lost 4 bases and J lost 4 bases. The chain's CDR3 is CASSVRQGNQPQHF. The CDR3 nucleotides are TGTGCCAGCAGTGTCCGACAGGGGAATCAGCCCCAGCATTTT.

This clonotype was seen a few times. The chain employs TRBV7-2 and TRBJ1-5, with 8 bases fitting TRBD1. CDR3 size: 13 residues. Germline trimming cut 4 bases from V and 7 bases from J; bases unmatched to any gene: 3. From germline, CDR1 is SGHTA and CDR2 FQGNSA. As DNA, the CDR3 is TGTGCCAGCAGCTCAGGGGGCTGGCAGCCCCAGCATTTT. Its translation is CASSSGGWQPQHF.

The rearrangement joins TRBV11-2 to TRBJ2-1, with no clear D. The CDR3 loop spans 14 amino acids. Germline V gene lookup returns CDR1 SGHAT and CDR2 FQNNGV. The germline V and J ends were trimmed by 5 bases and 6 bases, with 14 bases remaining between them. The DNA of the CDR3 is TGTGCCAGCAGCCCAACCAGGTCCGGCAATGAGCAGTTCTTC. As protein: CASSPTRSGNEQFF. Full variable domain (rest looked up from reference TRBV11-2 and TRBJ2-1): EAGVAQSPRYKIIEKRQSVAFWCNPISGHATLYWYQQILGQGPKLLIQFQNNGVVDDSQLPKDRFSAERLKGVDSTLKIQPAKLEDSAVYLCASSPTRSGNEQFFGPGTRLTVL.

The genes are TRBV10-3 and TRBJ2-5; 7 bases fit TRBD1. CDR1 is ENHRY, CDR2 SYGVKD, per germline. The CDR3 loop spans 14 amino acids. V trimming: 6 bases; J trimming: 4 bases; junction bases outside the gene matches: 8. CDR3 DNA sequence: TGTGCCATCAGAAGGGACAGTAGAACAGAGACCCAGTACTTC. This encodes CAIRRDSRTETQYF.